The 18 T cell receptor beta chains listed next were all sequenced from one sample in a study of T cell responses to AZD1222 COVID-19 vaccine. Sequenced by immunoSEQ multiplex PCR; TCRdb stores in-frame clones only, minus some. There are about 120,000 clones in the sample; more than 85% occur only once, and roughly 2.6% lies in the top ten. Sequenced here: peripheral blood, sampled on day 0 of AZD1222 vaccination. Receptors were obtained from an adult in good health.

V is TRBV3-1 (or the pseudogene TRBV3-2) and J is TRBJ1-3; TRBD1 aligns across 9 bases. The J segment lost 4 bases and the V segment lost 2 bases, leaving 3 bases of the junction unmatched. The CDR3 has 15 residues. Per germline, CDR1 LGHDT and CDR2 YNNKEL (reference sequence). The CDR3, as DNA: TGTGCCAGCAGCCAATGGGACAGGGAAGGAAACACCATATATTTT. Its protein is CASSQWDREGNTIYF.

CDR3 sequence reads: CAWSVQTQYF. CDR3 in DNA: TGTGCCTGGAGTGTACAGACCCAGTACTTC. The rearrangement links TRBV30 to TRBJ2-5; D is unresolved. Per the germline V gene, CDR1 is GTSNPN and CDR2 is SVGIG (reference sequence). V lost 0 bases and J 6 bases, leaving 2 bases between the germline ends. The CDR3 spans 10 residues.

The rearrangement joins TRBV29-1 to TRBJ2-1; the match to TRBD2 covers 8 bases. Germline V gene lookup returns CDR1 SQVTM and CDR2 ANQGSEA. The CDR3 sequence is 14 residues long. The J segment lost 4 bases and the V segment lost 6 bases, leaving 8 bases of the junction unmatched. CDR3 protein: CSVAVAGLYNEQFF. CDR3 DNA sequence: TGCAGCGTCGCAGTAGCGGGGCTTTACAATGAGCAGTTCTTC.

This CDR3 reads CAWSVGGRGPYQPQHF. CDR3 nucleotide sequence: TGTGCCTGGAGTGTAGGGGGGAGGGGACCCTATCAGCCCCAGCATTTT. V and J are TRBV30 and TRBJ1-5, with a weak D call TRBD1 (6 bases). This CDR3 is built from 16 residues. Germline V gives CDR1 GTSNPN, CDR2 SVGIG (reference sequence). V was clipped by 0 bases and J by 5 bases, with 17 bases between them.

V usage is TRBV30 and J usage is TRBJ2-7, with D possibly being TRBD1 (8 bases). The CDR3 sequence is 14 residues long. With 5 bases removed from V and 0 bases from J, the gap between germline ends came to 14 bases. Germline lookup yields CDR1 GTSNPN and CDR2 SVGIG (reference sequence). CDR3: CAWQQGGTSYEQYF. CDR3 DNA sequence: TGTGCCTGGCAACAGGGGGGGACCTCCTACGAGCAGTACTTC.

The rearrangement links TRBV2 to TRBJ2-3, with D unresolved. This CDR3 has 16 residues. Germline values: CDR1 SNHLY, CDR2 FYNNEI. Between the trimmed V and J ends, which lost 6 bases and 4 bases, there was a span of 20 bases. CDR3 sequence (DNA): TGTGCCAGCAGCCCCTGGTTAGGGATTGATCCAGATACGCAGTATTTT. Its protein product is CASSPWLGIDPDTQYF.

The rearrangement links TRBV27 to TRBJ2-3; 7 positions agree with TRBD2. CDR1 and CDR2 (germline): MNHEY, SMNVEV (reference sequence). J gave up 2 bases and V 3 bases, and 2 bases lay outside the gene matches. CDR3 length: 14 amino acids. The CDR3 loop reads CASSFGTNTDTQYF. For the CDR3, the DNA is TGTGCCAGCAGTTTTGGGACTAACACAGATACGCAGTATTTT.

The chain uses TRBV18 and TRBJ2-6; perhaps TRBD2 as D (6 bases). The CDR3 loop spans 16 amino acids. From germline, CDR1 is KGHSH and CDR2 LQKENI. The V and J ends lost 5 bases and 0 bases respectively, with 11 bases between them. The CDR3 DNA sequence: TGTGCCAGCTCAGACTTCGGGGGCTCTGGGGCCAACGTCCTGACTTTC. As protein: CASSDFGGSGANVLTF.

The chain carries TRBV28 and TRBJ2-5, with D unresolved. CDR1 and CDR2 from the germline V gene are MDHEN and SYDVKM. Deletions cut 6 bases from V and 1 base from J, with 6 bases between. The CDR3 is 12 amino acids. CDR3 nucleotides: TGTGCCAGCAGCCCCGGCCAAGAGACCCAGTACTTC. It codes for CASSPGQETQYF.

J is TRBJ1-3 and V is TRBV4-2; D gene unclear. This CDR3 has 15 amino acids. Trimming shortened V by 1 base and J by 2 bases, and 9 bases separated the two germline ends. CDR1 and CDR2 from the germline V gene are LGHNA and YNFKEQ. CDR3 coding DNA: TGTGCCAGCAGCCAAGTAGGGAGAACTGGAAACACCATATATTTT. This gives the protein CASSQVGRTGNTIYF.

The chain is built from TRBV19 and TRBJ2-2, with 13 bases aligning to TRBD2. V lost 2 bases and J lost 1; bases outside the gene matches: 1. Germline lookup yields CDR1 LNHDA and CDR2 SQIVND (reference sequence). The CDR3 covers 17 residues. The CDR3 DNA is TGTGCCAGTAGTATAAGACTAGCGGGAGGGAACACCGGGGAGCTGTTTTTT. Amino acid sequence: CASSIRLAGGNTGELFF.

The CDR3 sequence: CATSHSPGGYTF. The CDR3 DNA reads TGTGCCACCAGCCACTCCCCGGGGGGCTACACCTTC. The chain recombines TRBV15 with TRBJ1-2, with no clear D. The CDR3 totals 12 residues. V was shortened by 5 bases and J by 8 bases, with 12 bases between the two germline ends. From germline, CDR1 is LNHNV and CDR2 YYDKDF (reference sequence). Combining the CDR3 with reference TRBV15 and TRBJ1-2 gives the whole variable domain DAMVIQNPRYQVTQFGKPVTLSCSQTLNHNVMYWYQQKSSQAPKLLFHYYDKDFNNEADTPDNFQSRRPNTSFCFLDIRSPGLGDTAMYLCATSHSPGGYTFGSGTRLTVV.

The gene calls are TRBV19 and TRBJ1-6; D is unclear. This CDR3 comprises 13 residues. V dropped 1 base and J dropped 8 bases, with 6 bases sitting between them. CDR1 LNHDA and CDR2 SQIVND come from the germline V gene (reference sequence). The CDR3 sequence is CASSIVTDSPLHF. DNA for the CDR3: TGTGCCAGTAGTATAGTTACAGATTCACCCCTCCACTTT.

CDR3: CASRDRVGANVLTF. The DNA for the CDR3 is TGTGCCAGTAGGGACAGGGTCGGGGCCAACGTCCTGACTTTC. The chain recombines TRBV19 with TRBJ2-6; 8 positions agree with TRBD1. This CDR3 is 14 amino acids long. The trim removed 6 bases at V and 4 bases at J, leaving 2 bases unmatched. Looked up from germline, CDR1 is LNHDA and CDR2 is SQIVND (reference sequence).

The chain is built from TRBV5-1 and TRBJ2-5; 9 bases fit TRBD2. Germline V CDR1 and CDR2: SGHRS, YFSETQ. The CDR3 is made up of 14 amino acids. Trimming cost V 0 bases and J 3 bases; bases outside gene matches: 0. The CDR3, as DNA: TGCGCCAGCAGCTTGGCTAGCGGGAAAGAGACCCAGTACTTC. It encodes CASSLASGKETQYF.

The chain has TRBV3-1 (or the pseudogene TRBV3-2) and TRBJ1-2; TRBD1 matches at 9 bases. Trimming took 4 bases from V and 8 from J; bases not matched to a gene: 8. The CDR3 has 14 amino acids. Germline V gene data show CDR1 as LGHDT and CDR2 as YNNKEL (reference sequence). In DNA form, the CDR3 reads TGTGCCAGCAGCCTACGGACAGGGACAGGGGGCTACACCTTC. As protein: CASSLRTGTGGYTF.

The chain combines TRBV11-2 with TRBJ2-7; 12 bases match TRBD2. Germline V gene data show CDR1 as SGHAT and CDR2 as FQNNGV. J was trimmed by 3 bases and V by 0 bases; bases with no gene match: 9. CDR3 length: 18 residues. In DNA form, the CDR3 reads TGTGCCAGCAGCTTAGACGCTAGCGGGAGGGCCCCTGGCTACGAGCAGTACTTC. Translating it yields CASSLDASGRAPGYEQYF.

The chain couples TRBV18 to TRBJ2-7; D perhaps matches TRBD2 (5 bases). The V end lost 2 bases, the J end lost 0 bases, and 8 bases lay between the germline ends. The CDR3 sequence is 14 residues long. Germline values: CDR1 KGHSH, CDR2 LQKENI. The CDR3 here is CASSPEAGSYEQYF. In DNA, the CDR3 is TGTGCCAGCTCACCAGAGGCGGGCTCCTACGAGCAGTACTTC.